These 24 T cell receptor beta chains came from one sample sequenced in a study of monozygotic twins with inflammatory bowel disease. Using the 5' RACE reads, TCRdb records one entry per CDR3 protein without DNA. The sample has nearly 450,000 distinct CDR3 sequences. Material for sequencing was blood. The receptors stem from a human donor with ulcerative colitis or Crohn's disease, or a healthy co-twin of an affected twin (not recorded which).

The V call is TRBV7-2, the J call TRBJ1-5. The CDR3 runs to 15 residues. CDR1 SGHTA and CDR2 FQGNSA come from the germline V gene. Here the CDR3 reads CASSFTRNSNQPQHF. The whole variable domain, remainder taken from reference TRBV7-2 and TRBJ1-5, is GAGVSQSPSNKVTEKGKDVELRCDPISGHTALYWYRQSLGQGLEFLIYFQGNSAPDKSGLPSDRFSAERTGGSVSTLTIQRTQQEDSAVYLCASSFTRNSNQPQHFGDGTRLSIL.

The chain employs TRBV5-5 and TRBJ2-1; TCRdb outputs TRBD2, but without DNA this stays unchecked. There are 16 residues in the CDR3. Germline V gives CDR1 SGHKS, CDR2 YYEKEE (reference sequence). The CDR3 loop reads CASSSLSGSPYNEQFF.

The J gene is TRBJ2-5, the V gene TRBV10-3; TCRdb designates TRBD2, a call that cannot be tested without DNA. This CDR3 region has 14 residues. The germline gives CDR1 ENHRY, CDR2 SYGVKD. This CDR3 is CATTTASGEETQYF.

The chain links TRBV6-1 to TRBJ1-5; the TCRdb call, TRBD1, lacks DNA for checking. This CDR3 spans 17 amino acids. Germline V gene data show CDR1 as MNHNS and CDR2 as SASEGT. CDR3 loop: CASSAPDGEYSNQPQHF.

This sequence joins TRBV18 and TRBJ1-5. CDR1 is KGHSH and CDR2 is LQKENI in the germline V gene. The CDR3 runs to 14 residues. CDR3 protein: CASSPGRDYQPQHF.

The chain carries TRBV9 and TRBJ1-1; with no DNA, the TCRdb D assignment of TRBD1 cannot be verified. The length of the CDR3 is 15 residues. Germline V gives CDR1 SGDLS, CDR2 YYNGEE. CDR3 sequence: CASSPVGGLNTEAFF.

This rearrangement joins TRBV7-2 to TRBJ2-7; TCRdb's assignment of TRBD1 cannot be checked, as there is no DNA. There are 15 residues in the CDR3. Germline V gene data show CDR1 as SGHTA and CDR2 as FQGNSA. CDR3 sequence reads: CASSEGPAQHYEQYF.

The chain links TRBV5-1 to TRBJ2-1; the D gene TCRdb calls, TRBD2, cannot be checked with no DNA. This CDR3 region has 16 residues. Germline V gene lookup returns CDR1 SGHRS and CDR2 YFSETQ. The CDR3 region is CASSLLAGAYYNEQFF. Based on the CDR3 plus reference TRBV5-1 and TRBJ2-1, the full variable domain is KAGVTQTPRYLIKTRGQQVTLSCSPISGHRSVSWYQQTPGQGLQFLFEYFSETQRNKGNFPGRFSGRQFSNSRSEMNVSTLELGDSALYLCASSLLAGAYYNEQFFGPGTRLTVL.

V and J are TRBV29-1 and TRBJ2-2; TCRdb picks TRBD1, but there is no DNA to check that call. This CDR3 has 16 residues. In germline, CDR1 is SQVTM, CDR2 ANQGSEA. The CDR3: CSAIRVAPRGTGELFF.

The chain couples TRBV10-3 to TRBJ2-1; TCRdb calls TRBD2, which cannot be checked without DNA. CDR3 length: 16 residues. Per the germline V gene, CDR1 is ENHRY and CDR2 is SYGVKD. The CDR3 spells CAISERGLAGGDEQFF.

The V and J genes are TRBV20-1 and TRBJ2-3; TCRdb gives TRBD2 as the D gene, but with no DNA this cannot be confirmed. CDR1 and CDR2 (germline): DFQATT, SNEGSKA (reference sequence). This CDR3 has 12 residues. CDR3 sequence reads: CSAENRLAEAYF.

The genes are TRBV7-9 and TRBJ2-1; TCRdb proposes TRBD1, but this gene call is untestable without DNA. The CDR3 has 17 amino acids. Per germline, CDR1 SEHNR and CDR2 FQNEAQ (reference sequence). Here the CDR3 reads CASSLGTGDPTYNEQFF.

The rearrangement joins TRBV5-1 to TRBJ2-7. The CDR3 length is 14 residues. The germline V gene encodes CDR1 SGHRS and CDR2 YFSETQ. CDR3 in amino acids: CASSLSLGSYEQYF.

This chain connects TRBV7-9 to TRBJ2-7; TCRdb's D call of TRBD1 is untestable without DNA. Per the germline V gene, CDR1 is SEHNR and CDR2 is FQNEAQ (reference sequence). The CDR3 covers 14 residues. This CDR3 is CASSTSGANYEQYF.

The rearrangement links TRBV6-1 to TRBJ2-2; TCRdb returns TRBD1, unconfirmable since there is no DNA. This CDR3 contains 14 residues. The germline gives CDR1 MNHNS, CDR2 SASEGT. CDR3 sequence reads: CASVQGPNTGELFF.

The chain has TRBV12-3 or TRBV12-4 and TRBJ2-3; the D gene TCRdb calls, TRBD1, cannot be checked with no DNA. The CDR3 consists of 17 residues. The CDR3: CASSPGRGSSSTDTQYF.

The V and J genes are TRBV10-3 and TRBJ2-7; checking the TCRdb D call of TRBD2 is not possible without DNA. The CDR3 contains 15 residues. CDR1 ENHRY and CDR2 SYGVKD come from the germline V gene. CDR3 region: CAISYGLESSYEQYF.

V and J are TRBV6-1 and TRBJ1-5. CDR3 length: 13 amino acids. From germline, CDR1 is MNHNS and CDR2 SASEGT. CDR3 sequence: CAGGGAHNQPQHF.

V usage is TRBV9 and J usage is TRBJ2-7; with no DNA, the TCRdb D assignment of TRBD1 cannot be verified. Germline V lookup: CDR1 SGDLS, CDR2 YYNGEE. The length of the CDR3 is 13 residues. The CDR3 protein is CASNPGVGHEQYF.

J is TRBJ2-1 and V is TRBV4-2; TCRdb returns TRBD2, unconfirmable since there is no DNA. Per the germline V gene, CDR1 is LGHNA and CDR2 is YNFKEQ. The CDR3 sequence is 17 residues long. CDR3 amino acids: CASSQASGTSSYNEQFF.

The rearrangement joins TRBV28 to TRBJ2-4; the D call of TRBD1 rests on TCRdb alone, since no DNA is present to check it. The CDR3 length is 14 residues. The V gene's germline CDR1 is MDHEN and CDR2 SYDVKM. CDR3 region: CASSNSGGANIQYF.

The V gene is TRBV6-5, the J gene TRBJ2-7; TCRdb lists TRBD1, though no DNA is available to test this call. The CDR3 contains 13 residues. Per germline, CDR1 MNHEY and CDR2 SVGAGI. The CDR3 sequence is CASSFRESGEQYF.

The chain couples TRBV9 to TRBJ2-3; TCRdb returns TRBD2, unconfirmable since there is no DNA. The CDR3 length is 16 residues. Germline V gene data show CDR1 as SGDLS and CDR2 as YYNGEE. This CDR3 is CASSGAGTSALGTQYF. Full variable domain (missing parts from reference TRBV9 and TRBJ2-3): DSGVTQTPKHLITATGQRVTLRCSPRSGDLSVYWYQQSLDQGLQFLIQYYNGEERAKGNILERFSAQQFPDLHSELNLSSLELGDSALYFCASSGAGTSALGTQYFGPGTRLTVL.

V and J are TRBV24-1 and TRBJ2-3; TCRdb designates TRBD2, a call that cannot be tested without DNA. CDR3 length: 17 amino acids. Germline-derived CDR1 and CDR2 are KGHDR and SFDVKD. The CDR3 protein is CATSGLWRGFNYKPQYF.